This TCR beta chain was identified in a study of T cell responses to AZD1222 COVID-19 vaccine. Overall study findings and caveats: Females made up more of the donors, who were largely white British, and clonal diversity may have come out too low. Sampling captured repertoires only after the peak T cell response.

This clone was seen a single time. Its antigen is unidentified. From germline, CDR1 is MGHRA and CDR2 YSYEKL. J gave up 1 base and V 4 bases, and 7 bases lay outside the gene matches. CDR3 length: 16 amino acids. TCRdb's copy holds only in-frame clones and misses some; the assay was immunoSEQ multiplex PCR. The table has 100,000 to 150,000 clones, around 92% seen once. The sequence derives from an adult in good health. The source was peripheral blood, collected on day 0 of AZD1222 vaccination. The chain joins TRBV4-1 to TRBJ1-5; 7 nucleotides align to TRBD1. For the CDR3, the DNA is TGCGCCAGCAGCCCCCGCGGGACAGCGAGCAATCAGCCCCAGCATTTT. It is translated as CASSPRGTASNQPQHF.